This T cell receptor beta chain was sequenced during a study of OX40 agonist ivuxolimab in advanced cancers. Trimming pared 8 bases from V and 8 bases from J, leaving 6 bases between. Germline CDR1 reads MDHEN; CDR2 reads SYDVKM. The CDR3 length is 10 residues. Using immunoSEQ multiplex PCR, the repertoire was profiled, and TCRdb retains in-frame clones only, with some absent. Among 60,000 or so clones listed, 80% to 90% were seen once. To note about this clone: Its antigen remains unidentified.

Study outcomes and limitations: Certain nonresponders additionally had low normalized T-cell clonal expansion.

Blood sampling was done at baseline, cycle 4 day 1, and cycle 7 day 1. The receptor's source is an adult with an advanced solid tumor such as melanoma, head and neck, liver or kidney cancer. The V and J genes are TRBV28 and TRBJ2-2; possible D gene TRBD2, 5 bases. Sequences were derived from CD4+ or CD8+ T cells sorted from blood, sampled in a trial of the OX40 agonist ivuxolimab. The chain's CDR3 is CASGLGELFF. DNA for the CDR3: TGTGCCAGCGGACTGGGGGAGCTGTTTTTT.